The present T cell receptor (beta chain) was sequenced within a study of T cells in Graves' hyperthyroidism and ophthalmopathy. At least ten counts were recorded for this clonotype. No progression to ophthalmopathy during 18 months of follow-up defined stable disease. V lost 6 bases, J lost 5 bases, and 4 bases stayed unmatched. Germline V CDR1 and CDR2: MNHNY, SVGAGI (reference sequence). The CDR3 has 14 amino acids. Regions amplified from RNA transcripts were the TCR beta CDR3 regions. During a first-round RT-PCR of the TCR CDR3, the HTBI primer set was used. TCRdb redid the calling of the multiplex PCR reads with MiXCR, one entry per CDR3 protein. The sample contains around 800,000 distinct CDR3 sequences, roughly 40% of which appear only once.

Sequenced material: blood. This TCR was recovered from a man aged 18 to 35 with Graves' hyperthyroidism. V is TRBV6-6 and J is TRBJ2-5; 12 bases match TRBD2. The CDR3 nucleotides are TGTGCCAGCAGCCGGACTAGCGGGACGGAGACCCAGTACTTC. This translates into CASSRTSGTETQYF.